Listed here are 9 T cell receptor beta chains from one sample, sequenced in a study of shared clonotypes between healthy human individuals (dated by TCRdb to the early 2020s). The library was produced with the immunoSEQ multiplex PCR assay. As stored in TCRdb, this immuneACCESS dataset retains in-frame rearrangements with V and J assigned. A fraction of the clones does not appear; measured against another copy, unresolved V genes explain less than half of the discrepancy, and the remainder lacks a known reason. The table for this sample lists about 680,000 clones; roughly 70% of them were counted only once. The top ten hold 1.8% of the sample. Sample: memory CD4+ T cells sorted from blood. The cell subset or site tag for this specimen amounts to: CD45RA-negative fraction. These receptors all stem from a woman aged 25 to 39 in good health.

This clone has more than one count but fewer than ten. This chain uses TRBV4-1 with TRBJ2-1, with 8 bases lining up with TRBD2. J was trimmed by 6 bases and V by 1 base; bases with no gene match: 14. From germline, CDR1 is MGHRA and CDR2 YSYEKL. This CDR3 is 18 amino acids long. The CDR3 here is CASSQAFSPSGRGNEQFF. CDR3 sequence (DNA): TGCGCCAGCAGCCAAGCCTTCTCCCCCAGCGGGAGAGGCAATGAGCAGTTCTTC.

The chain employs TRBV11-2 and TRBJ2-3, with TRBD1 as a possible D gene (6 bases). V was cut by 4 bases and J by 4 bases, with 15 bases left in between. The length of the CDR3 is 15 residues. Germline CDR1 SGHAT, CDR2 FQNNGV. Written as DNA, the CDR3 is TGTGCCAGCAGCTCAGGGGTAGGGTTGGCAGATACGCAGTATTTT. It is translated as CASSSGVGLADTQYF.

V gene TRBV2 combines with J gene TRBJ2-2; the match to TRBD1 covers 7 bases. V was clipped by 7 bases and J by 0 bases; unmatched bases: 2. Looked up from germline, CDR1 is SNHLY and CDR2 is FYNNEI. This CDR3 contains 14 residues. The CDR3 sequence is CASKGATNTGELFF. In DNA form, the CDR3 reads TGTGCCAGCAAGGGGGCGACGAACACCGGGGAGCTGTTTTTT.

The J gene is TRBJ2-1, the V gene TRBV19; 14 bases align to TRBD2. With V trimmed by 4 bases and J by 7 bases, 9 bases remained unmatched. The CDR3 contains 17 residues. The germline V gene encodes CDR1 LNHDA and CDR2 SQIVND (reference sequence). In DNA, the CDR3 is TGTGCCAGTAGTAAAGCTCCCGGGACTAGCGGGAGTAATGAGCAGTTCTTC. Residues: CASSKAPGTSGSNEQFF.

The rearrangement joins TRBV19 to TRBJ1-2; D remains unclear. Germline CDR1 is LNHDA and CDR2 is SQIVND (reference sequence). This CDR3 is 14 amino acids long. Trimming cost V 5 bases and J 1 base, with 11 bases left between them. The CDR3 DNA reads as TGTGCCAGTAGTGCCCGGACTGTTAACTATGGCTACACCTTC. The encoded protein is CASSARTVNYGYTF.

The table lists this clone with a few counts. The CDR3 DNA reads TGTGCCAGCAGCAACAATGGGGATTCAAGCCGTGGCTACACCTTC. As protein: CASSNNGDSSRGYTF. This chain connects TRBV11-1 to TRBJ1-2; D gene uncertain. The CDR3 runs 15 residues. V lost 5 bases and J 7 bases, leaving 20 bases between the germline ends. From germline, CDR1 is SGHAT and CDR2 FQDESV (reference sequence).

This chain connects TRBV18 to TRBJ1-4; 11 bases fit TRBD1. The germline CDR1 and CDR2 sequences are KGHSH and LQKENI. CDR3 size: 15 residues. The V and J ends lost 4 bases and 8 bases, in that order; junction bases with no gene match: 6. CDR3 sequence reads: CASSLPGTGGEKLFF. Here the CDR3 DNA reads TGTGCCAGCTCACTCCCCGGGACAGGGGGAGAAAAACTGTTTTTT.

The genes are TRBV2 and TRBJ2-7; D possibly uses TRBD1 or TRBD2 (6 bases each). Germline V gene sequence: CDR1 SNHLY, CDR2 FYNNEI. The CDR3 sequence is 15 residues long. Deletions cut 10 bases from V and 2 bases from J, with 21 bases between. The CDR3 DNA follows: TGTGCCACCCAAGGCCGGGGGCGCAAGCCCTACGAGCAGTACTTC. Encoded protein: CATQGRGRKPYEQYF.

This clone was found once. The chain employs TRBV28 and TRBJ1-4, with 8 bases matching TRBD1. This CDR3 comprises 16 residues. Germline values: CDR1 MDHEN, CDR2 SYDVKM. Trimming at V came to 4 bases and at J to 7 bases, leaving 11 bases not matched to a gene. This CDR3 is CASSSPRRGHGEKLFF. DNA of the CDR3: TGTGCCAGCAGTTCCCCCCGCAGGGGGCACGGTGAAAAACTGTTTTTT. The full variable domain, with the rest looked up from reference TRBV28 and TRBJ1-4, is DVKVTQSSRYLVKRTGEKVFLECVQDMDHENMFWYRQDPGLGLRLIYFSYDVKMKEKGDIPEGYSVSREKKERFSLILESASTNQTSMYLCASSSPRRGHGEKLFFGSGTQLSVL.